The entry that follows covers one T cell receptor (beta chain) sequence. The germline V gene has CDR1 MNHEY and CDR2 SMNVEV (reference sequence). The CDR3 sequence is 15 residues long. The V and J ends lost 5 bases and 1 base respectively, with 11 bases between them. This entry belongs to a study of T cell changes during pregnancy in multiple sclerosis. Data came from immunoSEQ multiplex PCR; TCRdb stores just in-frame clones and leaves some out. This repertoire shows under 85,000 clones, about 90% found once; its top ten account for under 0.6%. The chain recombines TRBV27 with TRBJ2-2; D ambiguous. The receptor was derived from a female donor with multiple sclerosis, enrolled in a pregnancy study. Sequenced here: CD4+ T cells from peripheral blood mononuclear cells, sampled in the second trimester of pregnancy. The CDR3 region has the DNA TGTGCCAGCAGTCCCCGACAAGGGAACACCGGGGAGCTGTTTTTT. Residues: CASSPRQGNTGELFF.